This T cell receptor (beta chain) derives from a study of cytomegalovirus exposure and HLA in healthy donors. The donors were in the approximately 130-subject validation cohort; that cohort was separate from the approximately 700-subject first cohort. Concerning this clone: Its target is not known.

Overall study results and limits: Associated with cytomegalovirus, according to the listing, were about 160 TCR beta chains. One later analysis, an examination of the 120 validation repertoires, found that first-cohort TCR clusters tended to co-occur in them.

TCRdb keeps only in-frame clones here, not all; method: immunoSEQ multiplex PCR. The sample lists approximately 180,000 clones; roughly 86% were seen once. Trimming removed 1 base at V and 1 base at J, with 11 bases between. The CDR3 sequence is 15 residues long. Germline-derived CDR1 and CDR2 are SGHTA and FQGNSA. The J gene is TRBJ2-7, the V gene TRBV7-2; D possibly corresponds to TRBD1 (6 bases). This clonotype was sampled from a young man in good health and CMV-seropositive. Sequenced material: PBMCs. CDR3 loop: CASSLEQGTSYEQYF. For the CDR3, the DNA is TGTGCCAGCAGCTTAGAGCAGGGGACGTCCTACGAGCAGTACTTC.